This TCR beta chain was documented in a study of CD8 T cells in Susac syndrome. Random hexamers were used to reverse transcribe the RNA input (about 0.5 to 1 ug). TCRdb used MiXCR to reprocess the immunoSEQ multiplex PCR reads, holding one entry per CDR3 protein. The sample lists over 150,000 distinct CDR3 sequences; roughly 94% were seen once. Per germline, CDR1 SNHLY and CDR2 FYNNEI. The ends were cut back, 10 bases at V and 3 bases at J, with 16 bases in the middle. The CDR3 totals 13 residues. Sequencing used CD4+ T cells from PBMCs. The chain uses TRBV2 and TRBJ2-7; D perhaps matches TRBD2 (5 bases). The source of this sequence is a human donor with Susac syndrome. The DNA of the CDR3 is TGTGCCATCTCGGGGAGACCGAGCTACGAGCAGTACTTC. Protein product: CAISGRPSYEQYF.